A single sample gave rise to the 22 T cell receptor beta chains below, sequenced in a study of early T cells in non-severe SARS-CoV-2 infection (dated by TCRdb to 2020 to 2022). The library was obtained by 5' RACE. The sequencing machine was a NextSeq 500. TCRdb trimmed public reads at Q25 via fastp, called clones via MiXCR and kept in-frame beta chains. CDR3 protein sequences are deduplicated, and each keeps its most common genes and DNA. This sample comprises more than 45,000 distinct CDR3 sequences, more than 7.5% of them detected only once. The leading ten clones occupy about 3.3% of the sample. The sequenced sample consisted of whole blood. The receptors derive from an adult who was a healthcare worker with PCR-confirmed SARS-CoV-2 infection or an uninfected control (not recorded which).

This chain joins TRBV5-8 and TRBJ2-1; tentatively, D is TRBD2 (5 bases). Germline values: CDR1 SGHTS, CDR2 YDEGEE. CDR3 size: 11 residues. Trimming took 2 bases from V and 13 from J, leaving 10 bases between them. For the CDR3, the DNA is TGTGCCAGCAGCTTACTAGGAACCCAGTTCTTC. This sequence encodes CASSLLGTQFF.

This clonotype was seen more than once but under ten times. The chain has TRBV29-1 and TRBJ1-2; the D is unclear. The CDR3 spans 12 residues. V was clipped by 1 base and J by 4 bases, with 7 bases between them. In germline, CDR1 is SQVTM, CDR2 ANQGSEA. The CDR3 region has the DNA TGCAGCGTTGAAGGGGCCGCCTATGGCTACACCTTC. This sequence encodes CSVEGAAYGYTF.

The chain combines TRBV5-1 with TRBJ1-6; 7 nucleotides line up with TRBD1. V lost 2 bases, J lost 6 bases, and 5 bases stayed unmatched. This CDR3 spans 15 amino acids. Per germline, CDR1 SGHRS and CDR2 YFSETQ. Here the CDR3 reads CASSLAGTANSPLHF. As DNA, the CDR3 is TGCGCCAGCAGCTTAGCCGGGACAGCTAATTCACCCCTCCACTTT.

CDR3 nucleotides: TGTGCCAGCAGCTTGGGACTGGGGGGCGATGAGCAGTTCTTC. Translation gives CASSLGLGGDEQFF. This chain connects TRBV7-9 to TRBJ2-1; D possibly matches TRBD1 or TRBD2 (6 bases each). Trimming pared 3 bases from V and 8 bases from J, leaving 14 bases between. The CDR3 runs 14 residues. Germline CDR1 SEHNR, CDR2 FQNEAQ (reference sequence).

The V and J genes are TRBV7-6 and TRBJ2-7; D might be TRBD2 (6 bases). This CDR3 has 14 residues. V gave up 5 bases and J gave up 3 bases, with 14 bases separating them. Germline values: CDR1 SGHVS, CDR2 FNYEAQ. The CDR3 protein is CASSPGTSIYEQYF. CDR3 sequence (DNA): TGTGCCAGCAGCCCCGGGACTTCAATCTACGAGCAGTACTTC.

The chain has TRBV20-1 and TRBJ2-1, with 11 bases identical to TRBD2. The CDR3 has 15 residues. Germline V lookup: CDR1 DFQATT, CDR2 SNEGSKA (reference sequence). V was clipped by 3 bases and J by 8 bases; unmatched bases: 9. This CDR3 reads CSASVLAGVGDEQFF. For the CDR3, the DNA is TGCAGTGCTAGCGTACTAGCGGGAGTCGGTGATGAGCAGTTCTTC.

This clonotype was observed at least ten times. The chain combines TRBV20-1 with TRBJ2-1; D perhaps matches TRBD2 (5 bases). The CDR3 contains 14 residues. V was clipped by 0 bases and J by 7 bases, with 13 bases between them. Germline V gives CDR1 DFQATT, CDR2 SNEGSKA (reference sequence). In nucleotides, the CDR3 is TGCAGTGCTAGAGAGTCGGATGGAGGTAATGAGCAGTTCTTC. Residues: CSARESDGGNEQFF.

This clonotype was detected only a few times. J is TRBJ2-1 and V is TRBV20-1; perhaps TRBD2 as D (5 bases). The CDR3 is 14 amino acids. V was cut by 8 bases and J by 5 bases, with 19 bases left in between. The V gene's germline CDR1 is DFQATT and CDR2 SNEGSKA (reference sequence). This CDR3 is CSSWGANRHNEQFF. The CDR3 DNA sequence: TGCAGTTCTTGGGGAGCGAACCGCCACAATGAGCAGTTCTTC.

This clonotype was observed many times. V is TRBV20-1 and J is TRBJ1-1; weak D call: TRBD1 (5 bases). There are 13 residues in the CDR3. The V gene's germline CDR1 is DFQATT and CDR2 SNEGSKA (reference sequence). Trimming pared 7 bases from V and 4 bases from J, leaving 16 bases between. CDR3 nucleotides: TGCAGTGGCCGGCTAGGGGAGGGCACTGAAGCTTTCTTT. Its protein is CSGRLGEGTEAFF.

J is TRBJ1-6 and V is TRBV7-9; 9 nucleotides agree with TRBD1. Germline V lookup: CDR1 SEHNR, CDR2 FQNEAQ (reference sequence). V dropped 5 bases and J dropped 7; count of bases not matched to a gene: 6. The CDR3 covers 15 residues. CDR3 DNA sequence: TGTGCCAGCAGCGCCGGACAGGGGCAGAATTCACCCCTCCACTTT. Its protein product is CASSAGQGQNSPLHF. Using reference TRBV7-9 and TRBJ1-6 for the parts outside the CDR3, the full variable domain is DTGVSQNPRHKITKRGQNVTFRCDPISEHNRLYWYRQTLGQGPEFLTYFQNEAQLEKSRLLSDRFSAERPKGSFSTLEIQRTEQGDSAMYLCASSAGQGQNSPLHFGNGTRLTVT.

This clonotype occurred a few times. The V and J genes are TRBV11-2 and TRBJ2-4; D is perhaps TRBD2 (5 bases). Germline assignment: CDR1 SGHAT and CDR2 FQNNGV. CDR3 length equals 14 residues. Trimming removed 6 bases from V and 3 bases from J, with 12 bases in between. The CDR3: CASRKDFNKNIQYF. Here the CDR3 DNA reads TGTGCCAGCAGAAAGGACTTTAACAAAAACATTCAGTACTTC. The variable domain in full, completed from reference TRBV11-2 and TRBJ2-4, reads EAGVAQSPRYKIIEKRQSVAFWCNPISGHATLYWYQQILGQGPKLLIQFQNNGVVDDSQLPKDRFSAERLKGVDSTLKIQPAKLEDSAVYLCASRKDFNKNIQYFGAGTRLSVL.

Many counts were recorded for this clonotype. One junction end disagrees with the germline gene, perhaps due to a read error. The genes are TRBV18 and TRBJ2-7, with D unresolved. The germline V gene has CDR1 KGHSH and CDR2 LQKENI. The CDR3 is 12 amino acids. The DNA for the CDR3 is TGTGTCAGCTCACCTGACCTCTACGAGCAGTACTTC. Translating gives CVSSPDLYEQYF.

Ten or more counts support this clonotype. The rearrangement links TRBV7-9 to TRBJ1-4; 7 bases are a match to TRBD1. J lost 8 bases, V lost 4 bases, and 10 bases had no gene match. CDR1 is SEHNR and CDR2 is FQNEAQ in the germline V gene (reference sequence). This CDR3 spans 15 amino acids. CDR3 residues: CASSSQGRVGEKLFF. The CDR3 DNA is TGTGCCAGCAGCTCACAGGGGAGGGTTGGCGAAAAACTGTTTTTT. Based on the CDR3 plus reference TRBV7-9 and TRBJ1-4, the full variable domain is DTGVSQNPRHKITKRGQNVTFRCDPISEHNRLYWYRQTLGQGPEFLTYFQNEAQLEKSRLLSDRFSAERPKGSFSTLEIQRTEQGDSAMYLCASSSQGRVGEKLFFGSGTQLSVL.

This clonotype was detected ten times or more. This chain links TRBV20-1 with TRBJ2-3; D may be TRBD2 (5 bases). CDR1 is DFQATT, CDR2 SNEGSKA, per germline (reference sequence). Trimming took off 4 bases at V and 4 bases at J, with 9 bases between the two ends. The length of the CDR3 is 12 residues. The CDR3, as DNA: TGCAGTGCTAACACCGGGGCAGATACGCAGTATTTT. Its protein product is CSANTGADTQYF.

This chain joins TRBV2 and TRBJ2-5; no reliable D call. The CDR3 sequence is 12 residues long. V lost 6 bases and J 4 bases, leaving 9 bases between the germline ends. The germline V gene has CDR1 SNHLY and CDR2 FYNNEI. CDR3 amino acids: CASRSAGETQYF. DNA for the CDR3: TGTGCCAGCAGATCGGCAGGAGAGACCCAGTACTTC.

There are many counts of this clonotype. The chain couples TRBV28 to TRBJ1-2; 7 bases match TRBD1. The germline V gene encodes CDR1 MDHEN and CDR2 SYDVKM. The CDR3 is 14 amino acids. Trimming at V came to 7 bases and at J to 0 bases, leaving 5 bases not matched to a gene. CDR3 sequence: CASISGGPNYGYTF. The CDR3 DNA follows: TGTGCCAGCATCTCAGGGGGTCCTAACTATGGCTACACCTTC.

The table lists this clonotype with many counts. V gene TRBV4-1 combines with J gene TRBJ2-7; TRBD2 matches 7 bases. The germline V gene encodes CDR1 MGHRA and CDR2 YSYEKL. V dropped 3 bases and J dropped 6; count of bases not matched to a gene: 11. This CDR3 has 15 residues. For the CDR3, the DNA is TGCGCCAGCAGCCACGCGCGGGAGTCCGCTTTCGAGCAGTACTTC. This translates into CASSHARESAFEQYF.

The sample holds a few counts of this clonotype. V and J are TRBV6-2 or TRBV6-3 and TRBJ2-2; 12 positions agree with TRBD2. J lost 4 bases, V lost 6 bases, and 6 bases had no gene match. CDR3 length: 16 amino acids. The germline gives CDR1 MNHEY, CDR2 SVGEGT. The CDR3 is CASSPLAGGPTGELFF. CDR3 nucleotide sequence: TGTGCCAGCAGCCCTCTAGCGGGAGGGCCCACCGGGGAGCTGTTTTTT.

The chain links TRBV3-1 to TRBJ1-2, with D uncertain. V gave up 1 base and J gave up 1 base, with 10 bases separating them. The CDR3 totals 15 residues. Germline lookup yields CDR1 LGHDT and CDR2 YNNKEL (reference sequence). In nucleotides, the CDR3 is TGTGCCAGCAGCCAAGTAGAGGGAGATAACTATGGCTACACCTTC. It translates to CASSQVEGDNYGYTF.

This clonotype came up many times. This chain links TRBV11-2 with TRBJ2-5, with TRBD2 matching 7 bases. Germline lookup yields CDR1 SGHAT and CDR2 FQNNGV. CDR3 length equals 14 residues. After removal of 1 base from V and 7 bases from J, the junction contained 6 bases not matched to a gene. The CDR3 nucleotides are TGTGCCAGCAGCTTAGCCGCTAGCGGAGGGACCCAGTACTTC. It yields the protein CASSLAASGGTQYF.

This clonotype was counted only a few times. V and J are TRBV7-6 and TRBJ2-3, with a tentative D call TRBD2 (5 bases). This CDR3 is built from 14 residues. CDR1 SGHVS and CDR2 FNYEAQ come from the germline V gene. V was trimmed by 5 bases and J by 0 bases, leaving 9 bases between them. CDR3 in DNA: TGTGCCAGCAGCCGACGGACTAGCACAGATACGCAGTATTTT. Encoded protein: CASSRRTSTDTQYF.

This clonotype was counted at least ten times. The chain employs TRBV10-2 and TRBJ1-1; D remains unclear. Germline V CDR1 and CDR2: WSHSY, SAAADI. V lost 2 bases to trimming and J lost 14 bases, with 15 bases between them. This CDR3 is built from 12 residues. This CDR3 is CASSEMARRVFF. As DNA, the CDR3 is TGCGCCAGCAGTGAGATGGCCAGACGCGTATTCTTT.